This passage covers 29 T cell receptor beta chains from one sample sequenced in a study of blood T cell repertoires in COVID-19. Profiled with immunoSEQ multiplex PCR; TCRdb holds only in-frame clones, not every one. The sample has around 280,000 clones, about 90% seen once; the top ten hold approximately 12%. The specimen sequenced was peripheral blood. The receptors originated from a woman younger than 45 with COVID-19, enrolled during active disease.

The V and J genes are TRBV18 and TRBJ2-5, with TRBD2 identical over 15 bases. V trimming: 3 bases; J trimming: 2 bases; junction bases outside the gene matches: 1. The CDR3 length is 16 residues. CDR1 and CDR2 (germline): KGHSH, LQKENI. The CDR3 is CASSPGLAGGQETQYF. CDR3 sequence (DNA): TGTGCCAGCTCACCTGGACTAGCGGGGGGGCAAGAGACCCAGTACTTC.

The chain carries TRBV10-2 and TRBJ2-3, with a possible D match to TRBD2 (6 bases). CDR3 length: 14 residues. V was shortened by 3 bases and J by 5 bases, with 12 bases between the two germline ends. The germline V gene has CDR1 WSHSY and CDR2 SAAADI. In nucleotides, the CDR3 is TGCGCCAGCAGTGATGTAGCGGACATAGATACGCAGTATTTT. It encodes CASSDVADIDTQYF.

The chain links TRBV7-2 to TRBJ2-3; maybe TRBD1 (5 bases). V lost 0 bases and J 2 bases, leaving 6 bases between the germline ends. Germline V lookup: CDR1 SGHTA, CDR2 FQGNSA. The CDR3 contains 14 residues. The CDR3 nucleotides are TGTGCCAGCAGCTTAGCGGGGCACACAGATACGCAGTATTTT. It translates to CASSLAGHTDTQYF. Filled out from reference TRBV7-2 and TRBJ2-3, the complete variable domain reads GAGVSQSPSNKVTEKGKDVELRCDPISGHTALYWYRQSLGQGLEFLIYFQGNSAPDKSGLPSDRFSAERTGGSVSTLTIQRTQQEDSAVYLCASSLAGHTDTQYFGPGTRLTVL.

This rearrangement joins TRBV30 to TRBJ1-2, with TRBD1 identical over 7 bases. Germline lookup yields CDR1 GTSNPN and CDR2 SVGIG (reference sequence). V was pared by 0 bases and J by 5 bases, with 12 bases of the junction left unmatched. This CDR3 spans 16 amino acids. CDR3 residues: CAWSVLVGVTGYGYTF. DNA of the CDR3: TGTGCCTGGAGTGTACTTGTAGGCGTGACAGGGTATGGCTACACCTTC.

The V call is TRBV19, the J call TRBJ2-1, with TRBD2 matching 7 bases. The CDR3 has 14 residues. V lost 10 bases to trimming and J lost 4 bases; unmatched junction nucleotides: 10. CDR1 is LNHDA and CDR2 is SQIVND in the germline V gene (reference sequence). This chain's CDR3 is CATRRASGYNEQFF. The DNA for the CDR3 is TGTGCCACACGAAGGGCTAGCGGTTACAATGAGCAGTTCTTC. The whole variable domain, remainder taken from reference TRBV19 and TRBJ2-1, is DGGITQSPKYLFRKEGQNVTLSCEQNLNHDAMYWYRQDPGQGLRLIYYSQIVNDFQKGDIAEGYSVSREKKESFPLTVTSAQKNPTAFYLCATRRASGYNEQFFGPGTRLTVL.

The chain uses TRBV6-1 and TRBJ2-1; 7 positions agree with TRBD2. Per the germline V gene, CDR1 is MNHNS and CDR2 is SASEGT. V was pared by 4 bases and J by 0 bases, with 6 bases of the junction left unmatched. This CDR3 is built from 16 residues. This CDR3 is CASSAYRGVSYNEQFF. CDR3 in DNA: TGTGCCAGCAGTGCGTACCGGGGGGTCTCCTACAATGAGCAGTTCTTC.

J is TRBJ1-2 and V is TRBV6-5; D not resolved. Germline V lookup: CDR1 MNHEY, CDR2 SVGAGI. The CDR3 covers 12 residues. V was pared by 5 bases and J by 3 bases, with 7 bases between. CDR3 protein: CASSRTDYGYTF. CDR3 nucleotide sequence: TGTGCCAGCAGTCGAACGGACTATGGCTACACCTTC.

The V gene is TRBV6-6, the J gene TRBJ1-3; 7 bases are a match to TRBD1. The CDR3 extends over 15 amino acids. From germline, CDR1 is MNHNY and CDR2 SVGAGI (reference sequence). Losses at the gene ends were 0 bases for V and 5 bases for J; bases not matched to a gene: 4. The CDR3 loop reads CASSYSQGGRNTIYF. The CDR3 coding sequence is TGTGCCAGCAGTTACTCGCAGGGGGGCAGAAACACCATATATTTT.

This rearrangement joins TRBV6-5 to TRBJ1-5; maybe TRBD1 (6 bases). Germline values: CDR1 MNHEY, CDR2 SVGAGI. V gave up 1 base and J gave up 7 bases, with 11 bases separating them. The CDR3 runs 14 residues. The CDR3 spells CASSYLPGHQPQHF. The DNA for the CDR3 is TGTGCCAGCAGTTACTTACCGGGACACCAGCCCCAGCATTTT.

The J gene is TRBJ1-1, the V gene TRBV4-1, with 9 bases lining up with TRBD1. The CDR3 has 16 amino acids. V lost 1 base to trimming and J lost 0 bases; unmatched junction nucleotides: 3. Germline CDR1 MGHRA, CDR2 YSYEKL. CDR3: CASSQGDRVVNTEAFF. In nucleotides, the CDR3 is TGCGCCAGCAGCCAAGGGGACAGGGTCGTGAACACTGAAGCTTTCTTT.

The chain links TRBV7-2 to TRBJ2-1; 9 nucleotides match TRBD1. V shed 7 bases and J 4 bases; nucleotides not matched to a gene: 11. The V gene's germline CDR1 is SGHTA and CDR2 FQGNSA. CDR3 size: 16 residues. For the CDR3, the DNA is TGTGCCAGCACCCCCCTACAGGGGGCGGTATACAATGAGCAGTTCTTC. Translated, it gives CASTPLQGAVYNEQFF.

The chain employs TRBV19 and TRBJ1-6; 7 bases align to TRBD1. Germline CDR1 LNHDA, CDR2 SQIVND (reference sequence). This CDR3 contains 14 residues. The V and J ends lost 6 bases and 8 bases, in that order; junction bases with no gene match: 7. This CDR3 is CASSRQGGHSPLHF. CDR3 nucleotide sequence: TGTGCCAGTAGCCGACAGGGAGGTCATTCACCCCTCCACTTT.

The rearrangement joins TRBV29-1 to TRBJ1-2; D unclear. The germline gives CDR1 SQVTM, CDR2 ANQGSEA. The CDR3 sequence is 11 residues long. V lost 6 bases and J lost 3, with 8 bases in between. The CDR3 DNA reads as TGCAGCGTGCCCATAGACTATGGCTACACCTTC. Translated, it gives CSVPIDYGYTF.

The V and J genes are TRBV6-5 and TRBJ1-3, with TRBD1 as a possible D gene (6 bases). From germline, CDR1 is MNHEY and CDR2 SVGAGI. This CDR3 region has 14 residues. V lost 6 bases to trimming and J lost 2 bases, with 11 bases between them. Here the CDR3 reads CASRQGWTGNTIYF. The CDR3 nucleotides are TGTGCCAGCAGACAGGGTTGGACTGGAAACACCATATATTTT.

This chain links TRBV23-1 with TRBJ2-5; TRBD2 matches 8 bases. TRBV23-1 is reported as an ORF; its role is uncertain. This CDR3 is built from 15 residues. With V trimmed by 0 bases and J by 4 bases, 4 bases remained unmatched. This CDR3 is CASSQSTGGVETQYF. The CDR3 nucleotides read TGCGCCAGCAGTCAATCGACGGGGGGGGTAGAGACCCAGTACTTC.

The genes are TRBV4-1 and TRBJ2-1; D remains unclear. V lost 0 bases to trimming and J lost 6 bases, with 15 bases between them. CDR3 length: 16 residues. The V gene's germline CDR1 is MGHRA and CDR2 YSYEKL. In nucleotides, the CDR3 is TGCGCCAGCAGCCAAGATCCGCCACTGAGGTCCAATGAGCAGTTCTTC. Translation: CASSQDPPLRSNEQFF.

The chain recombines TRBV28 with TRBJ2-7, with 7 bases lining up with TRBD2. Germline V gene sequence: CDR1 MDHEN, CDR2 SYDVKM. The CDR3 consists of 15 residues. V shed 6 bases, J shed 3 bases, and the junction held 11 bases outside the gene matches. This CDR3 is CASSHNQGGGYEQYF. The CDR3 DNA is TGTGCCAGCAGCCATAACCAGGGCGGGGGCTACGAGCAGTACTTC.

The V gene is TRBV27, the J gene TRBJ1-2; TRBD1 aligns across 9 bases. The CDR3 has 13 residues. The germline V gene has CDR1 MNHEY and CDR2 SMNVEV (reference sequence). DNA of the CDR3: TGTGTGTCGGGGACAGGGTCTAACTATGGCTACACCTTC. Encoded protein: CVSGTGSNYGYTF.

The chain employs TRBV5-8 and TRBJ1-2; TRBD1 matches at 9 bases. Germline values: CDR1 SGHTS, CDR2 YDEGEE. Trimming took 4 bases from V and 8 from J; bases not matched to a gene: 15. CDR3 length: 16 residues. CDR3 in amino acids: CASSASTGGALRGYTF. The CDR3 DNA reads TGTGCCAGCAGCGCCTCCACAGGGGGCGCATTGCGGGGCTACACCTTC.

The gene calls are TRBV7-9 and TRBJ2-6; the D is unclear. Germline assignment: CDR1 SEHNR and CDR2 FQNEAQ (reference sequence). The CDR3 contains 18 residues. The germline V and J ends were trimmed by 2 bases and 0 bases, with 14 bases remaining between them. The CDR3 spells CASSLWAGLSSGANVLTF. DNA for the CDR3: TGTGCCAGCAGCTTATGGGCAGGATTGAGCTCTGGGGCCAACGTCCTGACTTTC.

This clone was detected only a few times. V usage is TRBV5-8 and J usage is TRBJ1-2; 10 bases are a match to TRBD1. Per germline, CDR1 SGHTS and CDR2 YDEGEE. V dropped 5 bases and J dropped 8; count of bases not matched to a gene: 12. This CDR3 spans 15 amino acids. CDR3 protein: CASSSPGQGRGGYTF. For the CDR3, the DNA is TGTGCCAGCAGTTCGCCGGGACAGGGGCGAGGAGGCTACACCTTC. Filled out from reference TRBV5-8 and TRBJ1-2, the complete variable domain reads EAGVTQSPTHLIKTRGQQATLRCSPISGHTSVYWYQQALGLGLQFLLWYDEGEERNRGNFPPRFSGRQFPNYSSELNVNALELEDSALYLCASSSPGQGRGGYTFGSGTRLTVV.

The rearrangement uses TRBV7-9 and TRBJ1-2; D is unclear. This CDR3 spans 14 amino acids. The germline CDR1 and CDR2 sequences are SEHNR and FQNEAQ (reference sequence). Trimming pared 5 bases from V and 0 bases from J, leaving 10 bases between. The CDR3 loop is CASSRVSANYGYTF. The CDR3 nucleotides are TGTGCCAGCAGCCGGGTGTCGGCTAACTATGGCTACACCTTC.

This rearrangement joins TRBV6-1 to TRBJ2-7; D not resolved. The V and J ends lost 1 base and 1 base respectively, with 11 bases between them. The length of the CDR3 is 15 residues. The V gene's germline CDR1 is MNHNS and CDR2 SASEGT. Written as DNA, the CDR3 is TGTGCCAGCAGTGAAGGAAACAGCCCTTCCTACGAGCAGTACTTC. It yields the protein CASSEGNSPSYEQYF.

This chain uses TRBV6-5 with TRBJ2-7; D gene ambiguous. Germline CDR1 reads MNHEY; CDR2 reads SVGAGI. The CDR3 runs 15 residues. V was trimmed by 3 bases and J by 3 bases, leaving 15 bases between them. This chain's CDR3 is CASSYLPSLGYEQYF. The CDR3 region has the DNA TGTGCCAGCAGTTATCTGCCGAGTCTTGGCTACGAGCAGTACTTC.

At least ten counts were recorded for this clone. The rearrangement uses TRBV4-1 and TRBJ2-7, with D possibly TRBD1 on 5 matching bases. Germline CDR1 and CDR2: MGHRA and YSYEKL. V was pared by 1 base and J by 1 base, with 8 bases between. CDR3 length: 14 amino acids. The CDR3 sequence is CASSQVGQSYEQYF. Here the CDR3 DNA reads TGCGCCAGCAGCCAAGTAGGACAATCCTACGAGCAGTACTTC.

The rearrangement links TRBV2 to TRBJ2-3; 7 positions agree with TRBD1. Germline CDR1 SNHLY, CDR2 FYNNEI. V was pared by 8 bases and J by 4 bases, with 9 bases of the junction left unmatched. The CDR3 is 14 residues long. The CDR3 DNA reads TGTGCCAGCGGGGTAGGGGGCGCCGCAGATACGCAGTATTTT. It is translated as CASGVGGAADTQYF. The whole variable domain, filled in from reference TRBV2 and TRBJ2-3, reads EPEVTQTPSHQVTQMGQEVILRCVPISNHLYFYWYRQILGQKVEFLVSFYNNEISEKSEIFDDQFSVERPDGSNFTLKIRSTKLEDSAMYFCASGVGGAADTQYFGPGTRLTVL.

This clone came up once. The chain recombines TRBV3-1 (or the pseudogene TRBV3-2) with TRBJ2-7, with D hard to call. Germline loops: CDR1 LGHDT, CDR2 YNNKEL (reference sequence). The CDR3 has 14 amino acids. Trimming removed 0 bases at V and 6 bases at J, with 12 bases between. CDR3 sequence reads: CASSQDLTLVEQYF. CDR3 DNA: TGTGCCAGCAGCCAAGATCTGACTCTGGTCGAGCAGTACTTC.

The chain carries TRBV14 and TRBJ1-1, with a possible D match to TRBD1 (6 bases). The CDR3 is 13 amino acids. Germline V gene data show CDR1 as SGHDN and CDR2 as FVKESK. Trimming pared 6 bases from V and 3 bases from J, leaving 11 bases between. For the CDR3, the DNA is TGTGCCAGCAGAAGACAGGACGACACTGAAGCTTTCTTT. Its translation: CASRRQDDTEAFF.

Here the CDR3 DNA reads TGTGCCATCAGTGGGCAGGGGGCTGGCACCGGGGAGCTGTTTTTT. Protein: CAISGQGAGTGELFF. The chain links TRBV10-3 to TRBJ2-2; 8 nucleotides agree with TRBD1. This CDR3 region has 15 residues. The V and J ends lost 4 bases and 4 bases, in that order; junction bases with no gene match: 5. The germline CDR1 and CDR2 sequences are ENHRY and SYGVKD.